Below are 25 T cell receptor beta chains sequenced from a single sample in a study of molecular identifiers for immune sequencing clone quantification (dated by TCRdb to the late 2010s). Libraries were made using PCR. Sequencing was carried out with an Illumina HiSeq 4000. The public sequencing data were trimmed at Q25 with fastp and processed into clonotypes with MiXCR by TCRdb, which kept only in-frame beta chains. Entries that share a CDR3 protein sequence are merged under the most common genes and DNA. Within this sample are around 65,000 distinct CDR3 sequences, with approximately 18% of them counted one time only. The top ten clonotypes cover less than 2% of the sample. Sequencing input: naive CD8+ T cells from blood, with Jurkat cell RNA spiked in. According to the study, the label for this sample's cell subset or site signals: FACS-sorted CD8+CD4-CCR7+CD45RA+ naive T cells. These receptors were obtained from a human donor in good health. Some libraries in this study had Jurkat cell RNA spiked in.

On this clonotype itself: This may be a read error: a much more frequent sequence differs by one nucleotide. The chain combines TRBV6-1 with TRBJ1-1; possible D gene TRBD1, 6 bases. CDR1 and CDR2 from the germline V gene are MNHNS and SASEGT. The CDR3 runs 14 residues. This chain's CDR3 is CANSEWAGVTEAFF. The CDR3 region has the DNA TGTGCCAACAGTGAGTGGGCAGGGGTCACTGAAGCTTTCTTT.

Points on this clonotype: This may be a read error: a much more frequent sequence differs by one nucleotide. The CDR3 loop is CAGSSSTGDALYGYTF. The CDR3 nucleotides are TGTGCCGGCAGCTCAAGCACAGGGGATGCGCTCTATGGCTACACCTTC. V usage is TRBV7-9 and J usage is TRBJ1-2; TRBD1 matches at 7 bases. Germline V CDR1 and CDR2: SEHNR, FQNEAQ (reference sequence). The CDR3 has 16 amino acids.

This clonotype appeared many times. The chain joins TRBV7-6 to TRBJ2-3; D is unresolved. The CDR3 length is 13 residues. V lost 2 bases, J lost 4 bases, and 7 bases lay in between. Germline loops: CDR1 SGHVS, CDR2 FNYEAQ. This CDR3 is CASSLIYSDTQYF. The CDR3 coding sequence is TGTGCCAGCAGCTTAATTTACTCAGATACGCAGTATTTT.

This clonotype was counted at least ten times. The chain is built from TRBV11-2 and TRBJ2-5, with 8 bases matching TRBD2. CDR3 length equals 14 residues. Germline CDR1 and CDR2: SGHAT and FQNNGV. V trimming: 4 bases; J trimming: 7 bases; junction bases outside the gene matches: 8. CDR3 sequence (DNA): TGTGCCAGCAGCTCGCGGACTAGCTCGGGGACCCAGTACTTC. It codes for CASSSRTSSGTQYF.

This chain links TRBV20-1 with TRBJ2-3; a possible D gene is TRBD2 (6 bases). Germline CDR1 is DFQATT and CDR2 is SNEGSKA (reference sequence). The CDR3 runs 12 residues. Between the trimmed V and J ends, which lost 2 bases and 14 bases, there was a span of 17 bases. The CDR3 spells CSARIMASARYF. The CDR3 nucleotides read TGCAGTGCTAGAATTATGGCTAGCGCGCGGTATTTT.

This clonotype was observed many times. V gene TRBV24-1 combines with J gene TRBJ2-3, with TRBD2 matching 14 bases. Germline-derived CDR1 and CDR2 are KGHDR and SFDVKD. This CDR3 contains 20 residues. The junction had 19 bases not matched to a gene; V was cut back by 8 bases and J by 4 bases. The CDR3 DNA sequence: TGTGCCACCACCGCCACACTCGACAGGACGGGACTAGCGGGAGCAGATACGCAGTATTTT. Its protein is CATTATLDRTGLAGADTQYF.

Turning to this clonotype: One base away lies a much larger clone, so this may be a sequencing read error. The chain is built from TRBV5-6 and TRBJ2-1, with D unclear. Germline V gene lookup returns CDR1 SGHDT and CDR2 YYEEEE. V lost 0 bases to trimming and J lost 11 bases, with 18 bases between them. CDR3 length: 15 residues. CDR3 loop: CASSLALVLGDKQFF. CDR3 coding DNA: TGTGCCAGCAGCTTGGCCTTGGTCCTCGGCGATAAGCAGTTCTTC. Using reference TRBV5-6 and TRBJ2-1 for the parts outside the CDR3, the full variable domain is DAGVTQSPTHLIKTRGQQVTLRCSPKSGHDTVSWYQQALGQGPQFIFQYYEEEERQRGNFPDRFSGHQFPNYSSELNVNALLLGDSALYLCASSLALVLGDKQFFGPGTRLTVL.

This clonotype was seen at least ten times. This chain joins TRBV20-1 and TRBJ2-3; 13 bases agree with TRBD2. CDR1 is DFQATT and CDR2 is SNEGSKA in the germline V gene (reference sequence). The junction had 6 bases not matched to a gene; V was cut back by 4 bases and J by 2 bases. This CDR3 contains 16 residues. In DNA, the CDR3 is TGCAGTGCTACCAAACTAGCGGGAGGGCACACAGATACGCAGTATTTT. It specifies CSATKLAGGHTDTQYF.

This chain uses TRBV12-3 or TRBV12-4 with TRBJ2-3, with 12 nucleotides matching TRBD2. The CDR3 length is 16 residues. The junction had 9 bases not matched to a gene; V was cut back by 6 bases and J by 5 bases. CDR3 region: CASRIPTSGSLDTQYF. CDR3 bases: TGTGCCAGCAGGATACCGACTAGCGGGAGTTTAGATACGCAGTATTTT.

The chain couples TRBV6-2 or TRBV6-3 to TRBJ2-7; 10 bases are shared with TRBD2. The V gene end was trimmed by 0 bases and the J gene end by 6 bases; junction bases not matched to a gene: 8. Germline loops: CDR1 MNHEY, CDR2 SVGEGT. The CDR3 has 16 residues. For the CDR3, the DNA is TGTGCCAGCAGTTACTCGCCGGGACTAGCGTCCCCCGAGCAGTACTTC. Residues: CASSYSPGLASPEQYF.

This clonotype was detected many times. J is TRBJ2-5 and V is TRBV11-3; possible D gene TRBD1, 5 bases. The CDR3 spans 16 residues. The V and J ends lost 4 bases and 4 bases respectively, with 19 bases between them. CDR1 and CDR2 from the germline V gene are SGHNT and YENEEA. CDR3 nucleotide sequence: TGTGCCAGCAGCTCGACCGCCTCAGGGTCCCGAGAGACCCAGTACTTC. Protein sequence: CASSSTASGSRETQYF.

In its sample, this clonotype was seen many times. The chain has TRBV5-1 and TRBJ1-6, with D hard to call. Germline CDR1 is SGHRS and CDR2 is YFSETQ. This CDR3 comprises 15 residues. V was clipped by 0 bases and J by 5 bases, with 9 bases between them. This CDR3 is CASSLDPGDNSPLHF. DNA of the CDR3: TGCGCCAGCAGCTTGGATCCTGGGGATAATTCACCCCTCCACTTT.

This clonotype was picked up many times. V and J are TRBV4-1 and TRBJ1-1; tentative D call: TRBD1 (5 bases). Germline assignment: CDR1 MGHRA and CDR2 YSYEKL. Trimming removed 3 bases at V and 4 bases at J, with 12 bases between. This CDR3 is 14 amino acids long. In DNA, the CDR3 is TGCGCCAGCAGCCACCGACAGAGCCTCACTGAAGCTTTCTTT. This codes for CASSHRQSLTEAFF.

This clonotype came up a few times. Just one base apart from a much larger clone, this may be a read error. The chain has TRBV9 and TRBJ2-2; TRBD2 matches 8 bases. Trimming cost V 3 bases and J 3 bases; bases outside gene matches: 13. Per the germline V gene, CDR1 is SGDLS and CDR2 is YYNGEE. CDR3 length equals 18 residues. CDR3 in DNA: TGTGCCAGCAGCGAGCCCCCTCAGCGGGGGTCCGACACCGGGGAGCTGTTTTTT. It specifies CASSEPPQRGSDTGELFF.

Turning to this clonotype: A much larger clone differs by one base, so this may be a read error. The V gene is TRBV4-3, the J gene TRBJ2-7; weak D call: TRBD2 (5 bases). From germline, CDR1 is LGHNA and CDR2 YSLEER. The CDR3 is 14 residues long. CDR3 protein: CVSSPGLSAYEQYF. The CDR3 DNA follows: TGCGTCAGCAGCCCTGGACTGTCTGCCTACGAGCAGTACTTC.

V usage is TRBV6-5 and J usage is TRBJ2-5, with D hard to call. V lost 2 bases and J 1 base, leaving 8 bases between the germline ends. The CDR3 spans 14 residues. CDR1 MNHEY and CDR2 SVGAGI come from the germline V gene. The CDR3: CASSYGEAQETQYF. Written as DNA, the CDR3 is TGTGCCAGCAGTTACGGCGAAGCCCAAGAGACCCAGTACTTC.

J is TRBJ1-2 and V is TRBV13; D unresolved. The CDR3 is 17 amino acids. In germline, CDR1 is PRHDT, CDR2 FYEKMQ (reference sequence). V was shortened by 3 bases and J by 2 bases, with 19 bases between the two germline ends. CDR3 amino acids: CASSFEDNEAPNYGYTF. CDR3 bases: TGTGCCAGCAGCTTTGAAGACAATGAAGCACCCAACTATGGCTACACCTTC. Looking up the rest from reference TRBV13 and TRBJ1-2 gives the full variable domain: AAGVIQSPRHLIKEKRETATLKCYPIPRHDTVYWYQQGPGQDPQFLISFYEKMQSDKGSIPDRFSAQQFSDYHSELNMSSLELGDSALYFCASSFEDNEAPNYGYTFGSGTRLTVV.

CDR3 nucleotides: TGTGCCAGCAGCCCAGCGGGATGGGTGACTAGCGCCACCAATGAGCAGTTCTTC. This codes for CASSPAGWVTSATNEQFF. The V and J genes are TRBV11-3 and TRBJ2-1; 8 bases are a match to TRBD2. The germline CDR1 and CDR2 sequences are SGHNT and YENEEA. The CDR3 totals 18 residues. The trim removed 5 bases at V and 6 bases at J, leaving 18 bases unmatched.

With respect to this clonotype: This could be a read error, since a much larger clone is one nucleotide away. The chain recombines TRBV14 with TRBJ2-7; D unresolved. The germline gives CDR1 SGHDN, CDR2 FVKESK. The CDR3 has 11 amino acids. The CDR3 DNA reads as TGTGCCGGCAGCCCTTATTACGAGCAGTACTTC. Protein: CAGSPYYEQYF.

This clonotype was recorded a few times. The genes are TRBV7-9 and TRBJ2-5; the match to TRBD2 covers 8 bases. Germline CDR1 is SEHNR and CDR2 is FQNEAQ (reference sequence). This CDR3 region has 15 residues. V trimming: 7 bases; J trimming: 5 bases; junction bases outside the gene matches: 12. This CDR3 reads CASKVSGSIGETQYF. As DNA, the CDR3 is TGTGCCAGCAAGGTCAGCGGGAGTATAGGGGAGACCCAGTACTTC.

This clonotype was counted at least ten times. The rearrangement links TRBV5-1 to TRBJ2-7, with 10 bases matching TRBD2. The V segment lost 0 bases and the J segment 5 bases; nucleotides outside the gene matches: 11. CDR3 length equals 17 residues. Germline loops: CDR1 SGHRS, CDR2 YFSETQ. The CDR3 is CASSLGGLADSPHEQYF. The CDR3 DNA is TGCGCCAGCAGCTTGGGAGGACTAGCGGACTCCCCCCACGAGCAGTACTTC.

Notes on this clonotype: At one end the junction does not follow the germline gene, possibly because of a read error. The CDR3 DNA sequence: TGTGCCAGCAGCTATCTAGCGGGGGGAGGAGATACGCAGTATTTT. The encoded protein is CASSYLAGGGDTQYF. The chain carries TRBV5-3 and TRBJ2-3; 11 nucleotides line up with TRBD2. TRBV5-3 is an ORF, and what it does is uncertain. This CDR3 spans 15 amino acids.

This clonotype was detected many times. The chain uses TRBV27 and TRBJ2-7; TRBD2 is a possible D gene (5 bases). CDR1 MNHEY and CDR2 SMNVEV come from the germline V gene (reference sequence). Trimming pared 8 bases from V and 0 bases from J, leaving 11 bases between. The CDR3 is made up of 13 amino acids. DNA for the CDR3: TGTGCCAGCGGACTTTTGCCCTCCTACGAGCAGTACTTC. This translates into CASGLLPSYEQYF.

Concerning this clonotype: At one of its ends the junction is not consistent with the germline gene, which may arise from a read error. This sequence joins TRBV27 and TRBJ2-7; 8 bases map to TRBD1. This CDR3 is 16 amino acids long. Germline V gene sequence: CDR1 MNHEY, CDR2 SMNVEV (reference sequence). The CDR3 region has the DNA TGTGTCAGCAGCCCGTCGACAGGGGAGAGCTCCTACGAGCAGTACTTC. Its protein is CVSSPSTGESSYEQYF.

This clonotype was found many times. This chain uses TRBV7-2 with TRBJ2-3; D is perhaps TRBD1 (5 bases). The CDR3 extends over 16 amino acids. V lost 5 bases and J lost 0, with 15 bases in between. Germline loops: CDR1 SGHTA, CDR2 FQGNSA. For the CDR3, the DNA is TGTGCCAGCAGCCCCCAGACAGTTACTAGCACAGATACGCAGTATTTT. Residues: CASSPQTVTSTDTQYF. Supplemented by reference TRBV7-2 and TRBJ2-3, the full variable domain reads GAGVSQSPSNKVTEKGKDVELRCDPISGHTALYWYRQSLGQGLEFLIYFQGNSAPDKSGLPSDRFSAERTGGSVSTLTIQRTQQEDSAVYLCASSPQTVTSTDTQYFGPGTRLTVL.